This T cell receptor beta chain is from a study of blood T cell repertoires in COVID-19. About the research overall: Acute and convalescent COVID-19 specimens originated in the United States, Italy and Spain. Sources were T cells, B-cell-depleted T cells, or PBMCs; the material itself was cDNA or gDNA.

Looked up from germline, CDR1 is SGHNT and CDR2 is YYREEE (reference sequence). Trimming left V 3 bases short and J 4 bases short, with 28 bases between. The CDR3 contains 19 residues. Assay used: immunoSEQ multiplex PCR; TCRdb lists only in-frame clones, some missing. The data show some 180,000 clones, 82% seen once. In this sample, this clone turned up once. V is TRBV5-4 and J is TRBJ1-2, with no clear D. The sequence came from a woman in her sixties or seventies with COVID-19, enrolled during active disease. The source material was peripheral blood. This CDR3 reads CASSSGGLSTASFTYGYTF. In nucleotides, the CDR3 is TGTGCCAGCAGCTCCGGCGGGTTGTCTACAGCTTCATTTACCTATGGCTACACCTTC.